The 5 T cell receptor beta chains reported below all come from one sample, sequenced in a study of cytomegalovirus exposure and HLA in healthy donors. In the PCR, 60 Vbeta and 13 Jbeta primers were used. Generated by immunoSEQ multiplex PCR, the TCRdb table keeps only in-frame clones and is missing some. Of 200,000 to 250,000 clones in the sample, around 73% were seen once. The material sequenced was PBMCs. The origin of the receptors is a male donor in good health and CMV-seronegative.

CDR3 sequence (DNA): TGTGCCAGTAGAACAAGCGGGAGGCACCACGAGCAGTACTTC. It is translated as CASRTSGRHHEQYF. The chain recombines TRBV19 with TRBJ2-7; 9 bases are shared with TRBD2. The CDR3 totals 14 residues. Germline values: CDR1 LNHDA, CDR2 SQIVND (reference sequence). J gave up 5 bases and V 6 bases, and 8 bases lay outside the gene matches.

The rearrangement uses TRBV19 and TRBJ2-7, with a possible D match to TRBD2 (6 bases). Trimming took 2 bases from V and 6 from J, leaving 32 bases between them. From germline, CDR1 is LNHDA and CDR2 SQIVND (reference sequence). This CDR3 has 20 amino acids. This chain's CDR3 is CASSIRAGKGGNLDPREQYF. Written as DNA, the CDR3 is TGTGCCAGTAGTATAAGGGCTGGGAAGGGCGGGAACCTCGATCCCCGCGAGCAGTACTTC.

Concerning this clone itself: One end of the junction does not line up with germline, which may come from a read error. The chain carries TRBV5-1 and TRBJ2-7, with TRBD2 matching 11 bases. The CDR3 has 15 residues. CDR1 and CDR2 from the germline V gene are SGHRS and YFSETQ. CDR3: CASSTGTSGAYAQYF. CDR3 in DNA: TGCGCCAGCAGCACTGGGACTAGCGGAGCCTACGCGCAGTACTTC.

The chain carries TRBV7-9 and TRBJ1-1; 7 bases align to TRBD1. This CDR3 is 14 amino acids long. From germline, CDR1 is SEHNR and CDR2 FQNEAQ (reference sequence). Trimming cost V 0 bases and J 11 bases; bases outside gene matches: 9. Written as DNA, the CDR3 is TGTGCCAGCAGCTTAGCCACAGGTCAGGGGGATGCTTTCTTT. Encoded protein: CASSLATGQGDAFF.

Only a few counts were recorded for this clone. The chain couples TRBV27 to TRBJ2-7, with D tentatively TRBD1 (5 bases). V was shortened by 11 bases and J by 3 bases, with 23 bases between the two germline ends. The CDR3 runs to 15 residues. Germline CDR1 is MNHEY and CDR2 is SMNVEV (reference sequence). CDR3 loop: CASSTAGLYDYEQYF. The CDR3 DNA reads TGTGCCTCAAGCACAGCAGGGCTTTACGACTACGAGCAGTACTTC.